What follows are 31 T cell receptor beta chains derived from one specimen sequenced in a study of blood T cell repertoires in COVID-19. Data came from immunoSEQ multiplex PCR; TCRdb stores just in-frame clones and leaves some out. The data hold 240,000 or so clones, with roughly four fifths observed a single time. What was sequenced was peripheral blood. These receptors all come from a man aged 25-45 years who had recovered from COVID-19.

The chain employs TRBV4-1 and TRBJ1-2; D possibly corresponds to TRBD1 (5 bases). The V gene lost 1 base and the J gene lost 5 bases, with 20 bases spanning the gap. Germline V gene lookup returns CDR1 MGHRA and CDR2 YSYEKL. The CDR3 extends over 17 amino acids. CDR3 coding DNA: TGCGCCAGCAGCCAAGCCGGGGGACTCACCGGGACTTATGGCTACACCTTC. Translating it yields CASSQAGGLTGTYGYTF.

There are a few counts of this clone. This chain links TRBV28 with TRBJ2-2; 7 nucleotides line up with TRBD1. Per the germline V gene, CDR1 is MDHEN and CDR2 is SYDVKM. This CDR3 is built from 17 residues. With 6 bases clipped from V and 3 bases from J, the junction kept 13 bases outside the gene matches. The CDR3 reads CASSPRTGRTYTGELFF. As DNA, the CDR3 is TGTGCCAGCAGCCCAAGGACAGGCCGGACTTACACCGGGGAGCTGTTTTTT.

V usage is TRBV7-7 and J usage is TRBJ2-5; 10 positions agree with TRBD1. Per the germline V gene, CDR1 is SSHAT and CDR2 is FNYEAQ (reference sequence). V gave up 1 base and J gave up 4 bases; unmatched junction bases: 3. This CDR3 is built from 15 residues. The CDR3 DNA sequence: TGTGCCAGCAGCTTAGGACAGGGGGCTGGAGAGACCCAGTACTTC. It encodes CASSLGQGAGETQYF.

V is TRBV7-9 and J is TRBJ2-4; TRBD1 agrees at 8 bases. Germline V gene data show CDR1 as SEHNR and CDR2 as FQNEAQ (reference sequence). V was clipped by 2 bases and J by 2 bases; unmatched bases: 8. This CDR3 spans 17 amino acids. The CDR3 protein is CASSLPRTGTTKNIQYF. CDR3 nucleotide sequence: TGTGCCAGCAGCTTACCCCGGACAGGGACCACCAAAAACATTCAGTACTTC.

The rearrangement joins TRBV6-6 to TRBJ2-1; 7 nucleotides align to TRBD2. The trim removed 6 bases at V and 7 bases at J, leaving 3 bases unmatched. The CDR3 is 12 residues long. Germline V gives CDR1 MNHNY, CDR2 SVGAGI (reference sequence). The CDR3: CASSPGGNEQFF. The CDR3 DNA follows: TGTGCCAGCAGCCCCGGGGGGAATGAGCAGTTCTTC.

CDR3 residues: CASRRDREGSPLHF. The CDR3 region has the DNA TGTGCCAGCAGACGGGACAGGGAAGGTTCACCCCTCCACTTT. The chain combines TRBV28 with TRBJ1-6, with 9 bases fitting TRBD1. V trimming: 6 bases; J trimming: 9 bases; junction bases outside the gene matches: 6. Germline values: CDR1 MDHEN, CDR2 SYDVKM. This CDR3 spans 14 amino acids. The full variable domain, its missing parts supplied by reference TRBV28 and TRBJ1-6, is DVKVTQSSRYLVKRTGEKVFLECVQDMDHENMFWYRQDPGLGLRLIYFSYDVKMKEKGDIPEGYSVSREKKERFSLILESASTNQTSMYLCASRRDREGSPLHFGNGTRLTVT.

The chain joins TRBV4-1 to TRBJ2-2; 7 bases are a match to TRBD2. The CDR3 consists of 19 residues. Per the germline V gene, CDR1 is MGHRA and CDR2 is YSYEKL. The V segment lost 0 bases and the J segment 8 bases; nucleotides outside the gene matches: 18. The CDR3 DNA follows: TGCGCCAGCAGCCAAGATCCCCTACGGACTAGTCGTGCGGTTGGGGAGCTGTTTTTT. Translating gives CASSQDPLRTSRAVGELFF.

This clone was seen once. This chain connects TRBV7-7 to TRBJ2-5; no definite D call. This CDR3 is 11 amino acids long. The ends were cut back, 5 bases at V and 5 bases at J, with 6 bases in the middle. From germline, CDR1 is SSHAT and CDR2 FNYEAQ (reference sequence). The CDR3 loop reads CASSAGETQYF. For the CDR3, the DNA is TGTGCCAGCAGCGCAGGCGAGACCCAGTACTTC.

The chain joins TRBV19 to TRBJ1-2; 7 bases are shared with TRBD1. Germline V lookup: CDR1 LNHDA, CDR2 SQIVND (reference sequence). Trimming at V came to 4 bases and at J to 2 bases, leaving 7 bases not matched to a gene. The CDR3 has 15 residues. CDR3 DNA: TGTGCCAGTAGTAAGATTGGACAGGCGAACTATGGCTACACCTTC. This sequence encodes CASSKIGQANYGYTF.

The chain recombines TRBV28 with TRBJ1-3; 7 bases match TRBD1. The V and J ends lost 6 bases and 1 base, in that order; junction bases with no gene match: 9. Germline V lookup: CDR1 MDHEN, CDR2 SYDVKM. There are 16 residues in the CDR3. The CDR3 loop is CASSLTEGASGNTIYF. For the CDR3, the DNA is TGTGCCAGCAGCCTTACGGAGGGGGCTTCTGGAAACACCATATATTTT.

The chain employs TRBV12-3 or TRBV12-4 and TRBJ2-3; D perhaps matches TRBD2 (5 bases). The CDR3 covers 12 residues. The germline V and J ends were trimmed by 4 bases and 14 bases, with 16 bases remaining between them. CDR3 in DNA: TGTGCCAGCAGTTCCGGGGATCGGCCGGGGTATTTT. It is translated as CASSSGDRPGYF.

The chain carries TRBV3-1 (or the pseudogene TRBV3-2) and TRBJ1-1; D is uncertain. The germline gives CDR1 LGHDT, CDR2 YNNKEL (reference sequence). The CDR3 runs 13 residues. With 1 base removed from V and 1 base from J, the gap between germline ends came to 4 bases. Here the CDR3 DNA reads TGTGCCAGCAGCCAAGCCCGGAACACTGAAGCTTTCTTT. This sequence encodes CASSQARNTEAFF.

The chain recombines TRBV11-3 with TRBJ1-1; D uncertain. The CDR3 totals 13 residues. Germline V gene lookup returns CDR1 SGHNT and CDR2 YENEEA. Trimming stripped 5 bases from V and 5 bases from J, with 12 bases between. In nucleotides, the CDR3 is TGTGCCAGCAGCCACGGACGAGGGACTGAAGCTTTCTTT. Encoded protein: CASSHGRGTEAFF.

This chain uses TRBV6-5 with TRBJ2-7, with 8 bases that match TRBD1. CDR1 is MNHEY, CDR2 SVGAGI, per germline. V gave up 10 bases and J gave up 2 bases; unmatched junction bases: 4. CDR3 length: 12 amino acids. The CDR3, as DNA: TGTGCCATCGGACAGGGTCCCTACGAGCAGTACTTC. Residues: CAIGQGPYEQYF.

V and J are TRBV7-8 and TRBJ1-1; D gene ambiguous. Trimming took off 5 bases at V and 5 bases at J, with 9 bases between the two ends. This CDR3 contains 12 residues. Germline loops: CDR1 SGHVS, CDR2 FQNEAQ. CDR3 nucleotide sequence: TGTGCCAGCAGCCCTGCTCGGACTGAAGCTTTCTTT. It specifies CASSPARTEAFF.

Many counts were recorded for this clone. The chain carries TRBV7-9 and TRBJ2-5; 11 bases are shared with TRBD2. J was trimmed by 5 bases and V by 4 bases; bases with no gene match: 0. The CDR3 runs to 13 residues. CDR1 is SEHNR, CDR2 FQNEAQ, per germline (reference sequence). This CDR3 reads CASSWTSGETQYF. CDR3 bases: TGTGCCAGCAGCTGGACTAGCGGGGAGACCCAGTACTTC.

This chain links TRBV7-9 with TRBJ2-5; D is perhaps TRBD2 (5 bases). This CDR3 has 19 amino acids. Germline CDR1 SEHNR, CDR2 FQNEAQ (reference sequence). The V end lost 1 base, the J end lost 2 bases, and 23 bases lay between the germline ends. CDR3 sequence (DNA): TGTGCCAGCAGCTTAGGGAGCGGAATCCGTCGGGCGTCGCAAGAGACCCAGTACTTC. Amino acids: CASSLGSGIRRASQETQYF.

The rearrangement joins TRBV2 to TRBJ1-1; D remains ambiguous. Trimming pared 4 bases from V and 11 bases from J, leaving 8 bases between. The length of the CDR3 is 10 residues. Looked up from germline, CDR1 is SNHLY and CDR2 is FYNNEI. The CDR3 bases are TGTGCCAGCAGTGTCTCGGGGGCTTTCTTT. Amino acids: CASSVSGAFF.

J is TRBJ1-6 and V is TRBV7-3; no firm D call. The V and J ends lost 4 bases and 10 bases respectively, with 11 bases between them. The CDR3 covers 13 residues. In germline, CDR1 is SGHTA, CDR2 FQGTGA. The CDR3 sequence: CASSSDRGSPLHF. CDR3 in DNA: TGTGCCAGCAGCTCCGATCGAGGCTCACCCCTCCACTTT.

V is TRBV5-1 and J is TRBJ2-3; 11 bases line up with TRBD2. The V and J ends lost 4 bases and 3 bases, in that order; junction bases with no gene match: 4. Germline-derived CDR1 and CDR2 are SGHRS and YFSETQ. This CDR3 spans 15 amino acids. The CDR3 loop reads CASSDIAGGTDTQYF. DNA of the CDR3: TGCGCCAGCAGCGATATAGCGGGGGGGACAGATACGCAGTATTTT.

The chain carries TRBV28 and TRBJ1-5; weak D call: TRBD1 (5 bases). The germline gives CDR1 MDHEN, CDR2 SYDVKM. The V gene lost 6 bases and the J gene lost 7 bases, with 19 bases spanning the gap. CDR3 length equals 15 residues. The CDR3 here is CASRSGGGPEQPQHF. Written as DNA, the CDR3 is TGTGCCAGCAGATCAGGCGGGGGTCCTGAACAGCCCCAGCATTTT. The variable domain in full, with the rest retrieved from reference TRBV28 and TRBJ1-5, is DVKVTQSSRYLVKRTGEKVFLECVQDMDHENMFWYRQDPGLGLRLIYFSYDVKMKEKGDIPEGYSVSREKKERFSLILESASTNQTSMYLCASRSGGGPEQPQHFGDGTRLSIL.

The chain links TRBV4-1 to TRBJ2-1; D may be TRBD2 (5 bases). The V end was cut by 1 base, the J end by 7 bases, with 17 bases between. CDR3 length: 16 amino acids. The V gene's germline CDR1 is MGHRA and CDR2 YSYEKL. CDR3: CASSQVTIGPGNEQFF. The CDR3 DNA reads as TGCGCCAGCAGCCAAGTGACCATTGGGCCGGGGAATGAGCAGTTCTTC.

V usage is TRBV2 and J usage is TRBJ1-5, with TRBD1 as a possible D gene (6 bases). V shed 4 bases and J shed 2 bases, with 12 bases lying between them. This CDR3 is 15 amino acids long. CDR1 and CDR2 (germline): SNHLY, FYNNEI. The DNA of the CDR3 is TGTGCCAGCAGTGTTCAGGGGCTCGGCAATCAGCCCCAGCATTTT. Encoded protein: CASSVQGLGNQPQHF.

This clone was detected only a few times. This chain joins TRBV7-2 and TRBJ1-2; 9 positions agree with TRBD1. The CDR3 has 13 amino acids. Trimming at V came to 5 bases and at J to 6 bases, leaving 4 bases not matched to a gene. Germline CDR1 is SGHTA and CDR2 is FQGNSA. CDR3 DNA: TGTGCCAGCAGCCCACAGGGGGCGCATGGCTACACCTTC. It is translated as CASSPQGAHGYTF.

This clone was detected many times. This sample includes further DNA sequences coding for the same CDR3. The chain links TRBV9 to TRBJ2-7; possibly TRBD2 for D (5 bases). The germline V gene encodes CDR1 SGDLS and CDR2 YYNGEE. V lost 2 bases, J lost 0 bases, and 6 bases lay in between. The CDR3 runs to 13 residues. The chain's CDR3 is CASSVGDSYEQYF. In DNA form, the CDR3 reads TGTGCCAGCAGCGTGGGAGACTCCTACGAGCAGTACTTC.

This chain uses TRBV2 with TRBJ1-3; 7 nucleotides match TRBD1. Germline values: CDR1 SNHLY, CDR2 FYNNEI. The V gene end was trimmed by 7 bases and the J gene end by 5 bases; junction bases not matched to a gene: 11. The CDR3 sequence is 15 residues long. The CDR3 nucleotides are TGTGCCAGCACCTCCGTACGGGACAGAAGAAACACCATATATTTT. It translates to CASTSVRDRRNTIYF.

The V and J genes are TRBV7-9 and TRBJ1-2; 7 nucleotides match TRBD1. J was trimmed by 5 bases and V by 7 bases; bases with no gene match: 10. The CDR3 is 14 residues long. From germline, CDR1 is SEHNR and CDR2 FQNEAQ (reference sequence). The CDR3 here is CASNRGTEMYGYTF. In DNA form, the CDR3 reads TGTGCCAGCAACCGTGGGACAGAAATGTATGGCTACACCTTC. Combining the CDR3 with reference TRBV7-9 and TRBJ1-2 gives the whole variable domain DTGVSQNPRHKITKRGQNVTFRCDPISEHNRLYWYRQTLGQGPEFLTYFQNEAQLEKSRLLSDRFSAERPKGSFSTLEIQRTEQGDSAMYLCASNRGTEMYGYTFGSGTRLTVV.

V is TRBV18 and J is TRBJ2-2, with 9 bases identical to TRBD2. From germline, CDR1 is KGHSH and CDR2 LQKENI. The CDR3 is 15 residues long. With 5 bases clipped from V and 5 bases from J, the junction kept 6 bases outside the gene matches. CDR3: CASSAGLAPTGELFF. The CDR3 bases are TGTGCCAGCTCAGCGGGACTAGCTCCGACCGGGGAGCTGTTTTTT.

This clone was counted between two and nine times. The rearrangement uses TRBV7-2 and TRBJ2-2; D unclear. This CDR3 has 14 amino acids. V shed 5 bases and J shed 8 bases, with 15 bases lying between them. CDR1 is SGHTA, CDR2 FQGNSA, per germline. CDR3 loop: CASSPFAAAGELFF. In DNA, the CDR3 is TGTGCCAGCAGCCCCTTCGCGGCTGCAGGGGAGCTGTTTTTT.

In its sample, this clone was seen a few times. The chain couples TRBV28 to TRBJ1-5, with 10 bases that match TRBD1. Losses at the gene ends were 6 bases for V and 4 bases for J; bases not matched to a gene: 9. CDR3 length: 16 amino acids. Per the germline V gene, CDR1 is MDHEN and CDR2 is SYDVKM. The CDR3 loop is CASSYSGTGDNQPQHF. The CDR3 DNA follows: TGTGCCAGCAGCTACTCCGGGACAGGGGATAATCAGCCCCAGCATTTT.

This clone was seen a few times. The DNA for the CDR3 is TGTGCCAGTAGTCCACAGGCAACTAATGAAAAACTGTTTTTT. Translated, it gives CASSPQATNEKLFF. This rearrangement joins TRBV19 to TRBJ1-4; D is perhaps TRBD1 (5 bases). The CDR3 has 14 residues. Germline values: CDR1 LNHDA, CDR2 SQIVND (reference sequence). V lost 5 bases to trimming and J lost 0 bases, with 7 bases between them.